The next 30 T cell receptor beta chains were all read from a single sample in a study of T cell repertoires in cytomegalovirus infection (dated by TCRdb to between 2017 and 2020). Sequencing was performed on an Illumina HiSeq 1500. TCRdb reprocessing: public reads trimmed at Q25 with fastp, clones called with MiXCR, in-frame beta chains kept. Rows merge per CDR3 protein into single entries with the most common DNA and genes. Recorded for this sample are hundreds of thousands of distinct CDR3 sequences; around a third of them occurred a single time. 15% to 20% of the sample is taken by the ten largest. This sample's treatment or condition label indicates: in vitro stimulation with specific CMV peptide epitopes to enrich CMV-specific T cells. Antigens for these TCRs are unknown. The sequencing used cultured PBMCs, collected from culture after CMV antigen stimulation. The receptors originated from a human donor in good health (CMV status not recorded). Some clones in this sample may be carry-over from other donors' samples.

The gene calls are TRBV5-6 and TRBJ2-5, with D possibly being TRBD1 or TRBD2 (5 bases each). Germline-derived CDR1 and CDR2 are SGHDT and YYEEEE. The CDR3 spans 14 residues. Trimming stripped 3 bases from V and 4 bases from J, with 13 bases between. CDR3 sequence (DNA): TGTGCCAGCAGCTCAGTCTCGGGGCGAGAGACCCAGTACTTC. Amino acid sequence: CASSSVSGRETQYF.

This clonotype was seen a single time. CDR3 in DNA: TGCGCCACAGCAGAGGGGAACACCGGGGAGCTGTTTTTT. Amino acids: CATAEGNTGELFF. V and J are TRBV4-1 and TRBJ2-2; possible D gene TRBD2, 5 bases. V lost 10 bases, J lost 1 base, and 10 bases lay in between. Germline loops: CDR1 MGHRA, CDR2 YSYEKL. This CDR3 is 13 amino acids long.

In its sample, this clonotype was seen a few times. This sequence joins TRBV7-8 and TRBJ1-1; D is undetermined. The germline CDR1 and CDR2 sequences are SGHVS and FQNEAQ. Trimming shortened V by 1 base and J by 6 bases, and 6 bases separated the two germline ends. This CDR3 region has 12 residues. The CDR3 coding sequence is TGTGCCAGCAGCTTAGTACTTGCTGAAGCTTTCTTT. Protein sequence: CASSLVLAEAFF.

The CDR3 loop is CASGLAERYEQYF. CDR3 DNA: TGTGCCAGCGGTCTGGCAGAGCGCTACGAGCAGTACTTC. The chain uses TRBV28 and TRBJ2-7; D gene unclear. This CDR3 has 13 residues. Trimming pared 8 bases from V and 3 bases from J, leaving 14 bases between. The germline gives CDR1 MDHEN, CDR2 SYDVKM.

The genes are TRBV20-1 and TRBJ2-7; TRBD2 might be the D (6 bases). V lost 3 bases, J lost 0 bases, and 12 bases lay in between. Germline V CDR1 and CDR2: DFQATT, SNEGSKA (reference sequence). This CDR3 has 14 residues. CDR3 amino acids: CSARVAGSSYEQYF. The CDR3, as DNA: TGCAGTGCTAGGGTGGCCGGGAGCTCCTACGAGCAGTACTTC.

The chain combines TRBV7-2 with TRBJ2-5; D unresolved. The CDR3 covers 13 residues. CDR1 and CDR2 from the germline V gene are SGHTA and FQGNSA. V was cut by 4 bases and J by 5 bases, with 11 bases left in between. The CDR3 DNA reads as TGTGCCAGCAGCTCCTGGAGCGAGGAGACCCAGTACTTC. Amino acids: CASSSWSEETQYF.

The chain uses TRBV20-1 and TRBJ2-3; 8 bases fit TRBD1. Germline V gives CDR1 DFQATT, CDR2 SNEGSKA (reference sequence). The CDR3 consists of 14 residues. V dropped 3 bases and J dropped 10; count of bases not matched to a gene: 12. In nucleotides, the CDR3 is TGCAGTGCTAGTTCCTCATTGGGGACAGGCCCGCAGTATTTT. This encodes CSASSSLGTGPQYF.

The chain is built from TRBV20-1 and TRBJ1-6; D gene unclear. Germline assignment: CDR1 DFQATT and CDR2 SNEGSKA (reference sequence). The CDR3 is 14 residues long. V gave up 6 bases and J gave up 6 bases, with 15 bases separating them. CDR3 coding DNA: TGCAGTGCCGCAGTCTTGGTCGGTAATTCACCCCTCCACTTT. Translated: CSAAVLVGNSPLHF.

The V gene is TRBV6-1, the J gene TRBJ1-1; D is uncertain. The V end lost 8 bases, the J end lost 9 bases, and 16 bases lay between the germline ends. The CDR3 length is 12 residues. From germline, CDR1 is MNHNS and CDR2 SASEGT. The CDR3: CASAPPSGKAFF. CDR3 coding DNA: TGTGCCAGCGCTCCCCCAAGCGGAAAAGCTTTCTTT.

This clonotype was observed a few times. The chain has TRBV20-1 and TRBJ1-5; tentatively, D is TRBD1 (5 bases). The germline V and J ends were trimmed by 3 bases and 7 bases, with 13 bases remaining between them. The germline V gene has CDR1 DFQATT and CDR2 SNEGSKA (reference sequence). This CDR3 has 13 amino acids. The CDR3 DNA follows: TGCAGTGCTAGTTGGGGGGGTATACAGCCCCAGCATTTT. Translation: CSASWGGIQPQHF.

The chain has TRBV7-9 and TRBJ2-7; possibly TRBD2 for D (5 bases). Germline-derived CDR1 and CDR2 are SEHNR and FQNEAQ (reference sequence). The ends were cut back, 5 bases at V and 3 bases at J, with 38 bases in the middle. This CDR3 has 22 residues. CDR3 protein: CASSLLHVPTRVLEARGYEQYF. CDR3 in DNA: TGTGCCAGCAGCCTCTTACATGTTCCCACTAGGGTGTTAGAGGCACGAGGCTACGAGCAGTACTTC.

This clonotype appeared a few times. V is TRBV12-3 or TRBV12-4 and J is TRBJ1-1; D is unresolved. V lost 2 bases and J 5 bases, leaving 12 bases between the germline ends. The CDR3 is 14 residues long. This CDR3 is CASSLYRGATEAFF. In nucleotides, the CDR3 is TGTGCCAGCAGTTTATACAGAGGAGCAACTGAAGCTTTCTTT.

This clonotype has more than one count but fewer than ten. The CDR3 loop is CASSFGGVRDEQYF. The CDR3 coding sequence is TGTGCCAGCAGTTTTGGCGGGGTGCGGGACGAGCAGTACTTC. This chain connects TRBV12-3 or TRBV12-4 to TRBJ2-7, with D possibly matching TRBD2 (6 bases). V dropped 3 bases and J dropped 5 bases, with 14 bases sitting between them. This CDR3 region has 14 residues.

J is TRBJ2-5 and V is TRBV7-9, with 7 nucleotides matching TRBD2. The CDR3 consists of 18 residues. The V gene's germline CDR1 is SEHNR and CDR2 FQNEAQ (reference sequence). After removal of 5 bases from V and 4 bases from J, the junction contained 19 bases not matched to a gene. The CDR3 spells CASSKRSSTSSWRETQYF. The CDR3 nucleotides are TGTGCCAGCAGCAAGCGGTCTTCGACTAGCTCATGGAGAGAGACCCAGTACTTC. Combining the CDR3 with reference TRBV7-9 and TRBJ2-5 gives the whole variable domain DTGVSQNPRHKITKRGQNVTFRCDPISEHNRLYWYRQTLGQGPEFLTYFQNEAQLEKSRLLSDRFSAERPKGSFSTLEIQRTEQGDSAMYLCASSKRSSTSSWRETQYFGPGTRLLVL.

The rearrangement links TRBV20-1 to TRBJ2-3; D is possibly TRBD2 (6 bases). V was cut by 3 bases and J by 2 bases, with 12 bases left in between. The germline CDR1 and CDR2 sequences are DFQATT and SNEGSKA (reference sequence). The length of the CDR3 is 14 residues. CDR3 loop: CSASGGVVTDTQYF. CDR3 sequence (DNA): TGCAGTGCTAGCGGCGGGGTTGTCACAGATACGCAGTATTTT.

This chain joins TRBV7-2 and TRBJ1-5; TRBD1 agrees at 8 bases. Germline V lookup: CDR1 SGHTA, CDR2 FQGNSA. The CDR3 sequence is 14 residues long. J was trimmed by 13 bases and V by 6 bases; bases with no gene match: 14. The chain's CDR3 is CASRSTGTGGNQHF. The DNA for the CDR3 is TGTGCCAGCAGATCAACTGGGACAGGTGGTAATCAGCATTTT.

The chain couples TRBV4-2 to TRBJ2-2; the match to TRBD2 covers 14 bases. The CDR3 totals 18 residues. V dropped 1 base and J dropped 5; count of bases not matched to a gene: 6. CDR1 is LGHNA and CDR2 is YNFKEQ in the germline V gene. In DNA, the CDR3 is TGTGCCAGCAGCCAAGGACTAGCGGGAGGGGTCGGGACCGGGGAGCTGTTTTTT. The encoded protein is CASSQGLAGGVGTGELFF.

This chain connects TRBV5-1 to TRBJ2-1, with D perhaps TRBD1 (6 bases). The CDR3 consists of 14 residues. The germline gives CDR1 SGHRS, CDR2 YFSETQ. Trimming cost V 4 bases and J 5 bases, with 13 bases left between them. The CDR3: CASSRGGQDNEQFF. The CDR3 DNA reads TGCGCCAGCAGCCGAGGGGGTCAGGACAATGAGCAGTTCTTC.

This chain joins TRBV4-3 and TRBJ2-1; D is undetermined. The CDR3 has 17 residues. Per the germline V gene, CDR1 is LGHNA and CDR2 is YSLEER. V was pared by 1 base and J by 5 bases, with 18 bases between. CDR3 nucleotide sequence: TGCGCCAGCAGCCAAGGCGGTCCGGCGGTATACGACAATGAGCAGTTCTTC. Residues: CASSQGGPAVYDNEQFF.

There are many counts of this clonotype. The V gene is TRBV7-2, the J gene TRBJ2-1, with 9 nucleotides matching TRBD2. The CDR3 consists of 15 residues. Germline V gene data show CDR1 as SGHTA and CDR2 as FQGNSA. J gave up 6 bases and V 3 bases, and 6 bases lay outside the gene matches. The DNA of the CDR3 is TGTGCCAGCAGCTTGGTAGCGGGAGCCTCCAATGAGCAGTTCTTC. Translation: CASSLVAGASNEQFF.

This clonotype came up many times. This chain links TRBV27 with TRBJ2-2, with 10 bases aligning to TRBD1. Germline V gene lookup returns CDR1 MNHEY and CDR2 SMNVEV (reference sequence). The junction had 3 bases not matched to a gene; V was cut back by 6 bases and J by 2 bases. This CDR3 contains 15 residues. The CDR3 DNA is TGTGCCAGCAGACGGGACAGGGGTAACACCGGGGAGCTGTTTTTT. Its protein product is CASRRDRGNTGELFF.

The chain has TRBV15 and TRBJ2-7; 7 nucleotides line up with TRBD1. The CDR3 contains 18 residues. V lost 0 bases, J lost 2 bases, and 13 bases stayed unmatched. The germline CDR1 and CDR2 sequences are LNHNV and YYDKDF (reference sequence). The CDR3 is CATSRDPVAAGGAYEQYF. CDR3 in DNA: TGTGCCACCAGCAGAGATCCAGTGGCGGCAGGGGGAGCCTACGAGCAGTACTTC.

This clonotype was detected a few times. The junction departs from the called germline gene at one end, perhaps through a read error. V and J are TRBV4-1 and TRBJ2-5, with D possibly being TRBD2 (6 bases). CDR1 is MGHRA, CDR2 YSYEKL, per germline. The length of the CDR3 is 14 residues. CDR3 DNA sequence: TGTGCCAGCAGCCAAGATTTTGGGGGGGAGACCCAGTACTTC. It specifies CASSQDFGGETQYF.

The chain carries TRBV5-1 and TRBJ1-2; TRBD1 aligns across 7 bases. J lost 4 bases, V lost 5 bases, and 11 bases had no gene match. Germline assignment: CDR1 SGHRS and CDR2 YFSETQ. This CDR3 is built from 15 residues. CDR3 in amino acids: CASREGYRGAYGYTF. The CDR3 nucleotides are TGCGCCAGCAGGGAGGGATACAGGGGCGCCTATGGCTACACCTTC.

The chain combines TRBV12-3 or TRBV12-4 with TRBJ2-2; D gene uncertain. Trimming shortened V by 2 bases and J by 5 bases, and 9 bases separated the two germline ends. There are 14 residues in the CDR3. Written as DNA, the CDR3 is TGTGCCAGCAGTTTACAATGGCCTACCGGGGAGCTGTTTTTT. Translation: CASSLQWPTGELFF.

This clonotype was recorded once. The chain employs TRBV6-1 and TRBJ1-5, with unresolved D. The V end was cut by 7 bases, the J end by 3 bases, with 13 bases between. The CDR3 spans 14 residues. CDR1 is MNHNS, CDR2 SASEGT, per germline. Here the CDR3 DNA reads TGTGCCAGCACCACCCATCCGAACAATCAGCCCCAGCATTTT. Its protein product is CASTTHPNNQPQHF.

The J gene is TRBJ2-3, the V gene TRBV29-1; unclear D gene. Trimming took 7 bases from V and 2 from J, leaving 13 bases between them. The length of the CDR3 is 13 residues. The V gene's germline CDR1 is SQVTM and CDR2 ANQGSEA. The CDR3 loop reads CSALFRTTDTQYF. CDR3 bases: TGCAGCGCCCTCTTCCGCACCACAGATACGCAGTATTTT.

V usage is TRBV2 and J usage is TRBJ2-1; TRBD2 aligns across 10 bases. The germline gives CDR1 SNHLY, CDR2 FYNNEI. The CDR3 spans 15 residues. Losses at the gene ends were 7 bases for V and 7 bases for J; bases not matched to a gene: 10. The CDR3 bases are TGTGCCAGCACCTGGGAGCGGGGGGGCGGGAATGAGCAGTTCTTC. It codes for CASTWERGGGNEQFF.

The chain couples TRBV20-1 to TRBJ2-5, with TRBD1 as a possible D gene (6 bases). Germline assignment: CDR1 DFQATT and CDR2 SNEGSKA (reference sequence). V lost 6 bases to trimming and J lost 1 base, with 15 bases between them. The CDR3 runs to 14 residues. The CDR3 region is CSAKRTAIQETQYF. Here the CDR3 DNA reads TGCAGTGCAAAAAGGACAGCCATCCAAGAGACCCAGTACTTC.

For the CDR3, the DNA is TGCAGTGCTAGATACGGAGATACGCAGTATTTT. Translated: CSARYGDTQYF. The rearrangement joins TRBV20-1 to TRBJ2-3, with D unclear. Germline CDR1 reads DFQATT; CDR2 reads SNEGSKA (reference sequence). CDR3 size: 11 residues. Trimming took 2 bases from V and 5 from J, leaving 5 bases between them.